This TCR beta chain was recorded in a study of regulatory T cells in long-lasting Graves disease. Arm-PCR of CDR3 regions with iRepertoire HTBI primers generated TCR beta libraries. TCRdb fed the multiplex PCR reads into MiXCR, producing one record per CDR3 protein. The data contain some 470,000 distinct CDR3 sequences, 20% to 25% of them singletons. Time point noted: persistent/refractory GD, antithyroid drugs over 5 years with positive TRAb. The TCR library was made from RNA extracted from PBMCs. V was cut by 5 bases and J by 0 bases, with 15 bases left in between. There are 16 residues in the CDR3. Germline V gives CDR1 SGHRS, CDR2 YFSETQ.

The sequence came from a female donor with Graves disease. The chain combines TRBV5-1 with TRBJ1-5, with unresolved D. The specimen was peripheral blood mononuclear cells (PBMCs), collected when the disease was refractory, from a patient treated with antithyroid drugs. CDR3 nucleotide sequence: TGCGCCAGCAGTTTTTTCGGACCCTTTAGCAATCAGCCCCAGCATTTT. Amino acid sequence: CASSFFGPFSNQPQHF.